Listed below are T cell receptor beta chains from one sample, sequenced in a study of T-cell reconstitution after alpha-beta-depleted transplantation in children. TCRdb re-analysed the PCR reads in MiXCR, keeping a single row per CDR3 protein. The data hold over 300,000 distinct CDR3 sequences, with 10% observed a single time. Sequences were derived from PBMCs from the stem cell graft donor, sampled from the stem cell graft. The source of these receptors is a human donor who donated a stem cell graft to a child with acute lymphoblastic leukemia. CDR3s include the opening cysteine and the closing phenylalanine or tryptophan. A D gene is named only where the DNA matches it firmly. Only part of the rows carry a size: once, few, many, or a class if the clone is expanded.

TRBJ1-1 - TRBV6-2/TRBV6-3 - TGTGCCAGCAGTTTCAGGGGCCCGAACGCTGAAGCTTTCTTT CASSFRGPNAEAFF
TRBJ2-1 - TRBV13 - TGTGCCAGCAGCGTAGCGGAGATAGATGAGCAGTTCTTC CASSVAEIDEQFF
TRBJ1-2 few TRBV20-1 - TGCAGTGCTCCTAGGGGTCTCTATGGCTACACCTTC CSAPRGLYGYTF
TRBJ2-1 few TRBV6-5 - TGTGCCAGCAGTTACCTCGGGGCCGCGAGTGAGCAGTTCTTC CASSYLGAASEQFF
TRBJ2-5 many TRBV5-8 - TGTGCCAGCAGCTATACGGGGAGAGTAGAGACCCAGTACTTC CASSYTGRVETQYF
TRBJ2-2 many TRBV28 TRBD1 TGTGCCAGCACCCTACTAGGGACAGGAGGCACCGGGGAGCTGTTTTTT CASTLLGTGGTGELFF
TRBJ2-1 - TRBV14 TRBD2 TGTGCCAGCAGCCAAGATACTAGCGGGAGGGACAATGAGCAGTTCTTC CASSQDTSGRDNEQFF
TRBJ2-2 many TRBV10-1 - TGCGCCAGCAGTGGCGGCTCTAACACCGGGGAGCTGTTTTTT CASSGGSNTGELFF
TRBJ1-5 few TRBV7-9 - TGTGCCAGCAGCTTAGGAGGGATAAGTCAGCCCCAGCATTTT CASSLGGISQPQHF
TRBJ2-4 - TRBV28 - TGTGCCAGCAGTCCCCCGGCGGTCCTAGCCAAAAACATTCAGTACTTC CASSPPAVLAKNIQYF
TRBJ2-2 - TRBV12-3/TRBV12-4 - TGTGCCAGCAGACATGGGGGGAGCCCGGGGGAGCTGTTTTTT CASRHGGSPGELFF
TRBJ1-5 once TRBV28 - TGTGCCAGCAGTTTCCCCGGGTCTAGCAATCATCCCCAGCATTTT CASSFPGSSNHPQHF
TRBJ2-1 many TRBV20-1 - TGCAGTGCTAGAGATCTGAACGGGGCATACAATGAGCAGTTCTTC CSARDLNGAYNEQFF
TRBJ2-2 - TRBV12-3/TRBV12-4 - TGTGCCAGCAGGTCCGGGTCAGGTAACACCGGGGAGCTGTTTTTT CASRSGSGNTGELFF
TRBJ2-4 - TRBV15 - TGTGCCACCAGCAGAGATCCCACTAGAGTCCAAAACATTCAGTACTTC CATSRDPTRVQNIQYF
TRBJ1-2 many TRBV4-2 TRBD1 TGTGCCAGCAGCCCCCGACCCGGGACAGCCTATGGCTACACCTTC CASSPRPGTAYGYTF
TRBJ2-5 - TRBV24-1 - TGTGCCACCAGTGACCCTTCGGGGGTGGGAGAGACCCAGTACTTC CATSDPSGVGETQYF
TRBJ2-3 - TRBV28 TRBD1 TGTGCCAGCGGGACAGGGAACACAGATACGCAGTATTTT CASGTGNTDTQYF
TRBJ2-6 - TRBV29-1 - TGCAGCGTTGATAAAGGGGACGGGGCCAACGTCCTGACTTTC CSVDKGDGANVLTF
TRBJ2-1 few TRBV15 TRBD2 TGTGCCACCAGCAGAGATGCAACTAGCGGTGAGCAGTTCTTC CATSRDATSGEQFF
TRBJ2-1 - TRBV10-3 - TGTGCCATCAGTGGCGGCGTAGGTGAGCAGTTCTTC CAISGGVGEQFF
TRBJ1-5 few TRBV7-2 - TGTGCCAGCAGCCTCTGGGACTCTGATAGCAATCAGCCCCAGCATTTT CASSLWDSDSNQPQHF
TRBJ2-1 few TRBV12-3/TRBV12-4 TRBD2 TGTGCCAGCACCCTGCAGCTAGCGGCCTCCAATGAGCAGTTCTTC CASTLQLAASNEQFF
TRBJ1-1 - TRBV15 - TGTGCCACCAGCAGAGATTTTTATCGCACTGAAGCTTTCTTT CATSRDFYRTEAFF
TRBJ2-1 few TRBV5-1 TRBD2 TGCGCCAGCAGCTTGGCAGGGACTAGCGGCCTCAATGAGCAGTTCTTC CASSLAGTSGLNEQFF
TRBJ2-2 - TRBV7-6 - TGTGCCAGCAGCTTAGCCGGGGGCGGCACCGGGGAGCTGTTTTTT CASSLAGGGTGELFF
TRBJ2-4 - TRBV20-1 TRBD2 TGCAGTGCCGCCCCGGGACTAGTTCCTTACATTCAGTACTTC CSAAPGLVPYIQYF
TRBJ2-7 - TRBV20-1 TRBD1 TGCAGTGCGAGGGACAGGGGGTACTCTGACTACGAGCAGTACTTC CSARDRGYSDYEQYF
TRBJ2-3 few TRBV7-2 TRBD2 TGTGCCAGCAGCTCTGACATAGCGGGAGGGGATACGCAGTATTTT CASSSDIAGGDTQYF
TRBJ2-1 - TRBV20-1 TRBD1 TGCAGTGCTAGAGATCAAGGACAGGGGATTGGGGAGCAGTTCTTC CSARDQGQGIGEQFF
TRBJ1-3 - TRBV6-1 - TGTGCCAGCAGTGCCCAAATGGTCACAGCAGGAAACACCATATATTTT CASSAQMVTAGNTIYF
TRBJ2-1 few TRBV5-1 - TGCGCCAGCAGCTCCGGGGGCAACTACAATGAGCAGTTCTTC CASSSGGNYNEQFF
TRBJ1-2 - TRBV7-8 - TGTGCCAGCAGCTTAGAGGCAGGGCCCTATGGCTACACCTTC CASSLEAGPYGYTF
TRBJ2-7 - TRBV7-9 TRBD1 TGTGCCAGCAGCCTCGACAGGGGGCTGATCTACGAGCAGTACTTC CASSLDRGLIYEQYF